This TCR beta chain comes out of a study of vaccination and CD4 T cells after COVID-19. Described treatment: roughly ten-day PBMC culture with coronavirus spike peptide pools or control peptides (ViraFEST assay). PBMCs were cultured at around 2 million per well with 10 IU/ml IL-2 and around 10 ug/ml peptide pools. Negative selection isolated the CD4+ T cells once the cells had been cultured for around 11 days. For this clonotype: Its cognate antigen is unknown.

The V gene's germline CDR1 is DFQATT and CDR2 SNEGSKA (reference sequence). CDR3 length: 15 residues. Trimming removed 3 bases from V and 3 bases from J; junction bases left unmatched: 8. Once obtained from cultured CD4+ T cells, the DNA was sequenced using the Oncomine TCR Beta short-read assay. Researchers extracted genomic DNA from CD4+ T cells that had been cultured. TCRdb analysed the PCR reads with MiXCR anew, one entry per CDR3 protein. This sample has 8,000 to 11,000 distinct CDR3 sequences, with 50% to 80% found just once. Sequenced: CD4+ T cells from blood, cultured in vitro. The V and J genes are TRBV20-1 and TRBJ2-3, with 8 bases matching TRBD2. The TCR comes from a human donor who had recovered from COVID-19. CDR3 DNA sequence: TGCAGTGCTAGTGACCGGGAGGGCCTGACAGATACGCAGTATTTT. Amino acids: CSASDREGLTDTQYF.